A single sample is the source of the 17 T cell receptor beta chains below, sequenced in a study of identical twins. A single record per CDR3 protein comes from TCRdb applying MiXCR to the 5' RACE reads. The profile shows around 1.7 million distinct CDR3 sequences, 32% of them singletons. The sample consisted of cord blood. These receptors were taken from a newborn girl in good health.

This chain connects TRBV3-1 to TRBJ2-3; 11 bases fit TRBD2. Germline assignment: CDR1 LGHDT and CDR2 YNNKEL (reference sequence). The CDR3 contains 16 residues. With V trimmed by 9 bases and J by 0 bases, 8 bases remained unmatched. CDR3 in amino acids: CASQSGTSGSTDTQYF. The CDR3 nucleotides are TGTGCCAGTCAAAGTGGGACTAGCGGAAGCACAGATACGCAGTATTTT.

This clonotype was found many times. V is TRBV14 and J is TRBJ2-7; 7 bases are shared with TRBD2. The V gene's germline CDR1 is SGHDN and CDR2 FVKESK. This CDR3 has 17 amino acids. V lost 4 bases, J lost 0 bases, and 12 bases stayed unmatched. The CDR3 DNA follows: TGTGCCAGCAGCCCTTCGTACTCTAGCGGACACTCCTACGAGCAGTACTTC. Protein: CASSPSYSSGHSYEQYF.

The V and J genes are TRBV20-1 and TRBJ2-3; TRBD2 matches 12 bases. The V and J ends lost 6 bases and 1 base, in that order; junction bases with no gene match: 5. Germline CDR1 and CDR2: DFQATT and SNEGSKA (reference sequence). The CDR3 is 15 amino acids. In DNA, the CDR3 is TGCAGTGCCCCGACTAGCGGGGGCCGCACAGATACGCAGTATTTT. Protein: CSAPTSGGRTDTQYF.

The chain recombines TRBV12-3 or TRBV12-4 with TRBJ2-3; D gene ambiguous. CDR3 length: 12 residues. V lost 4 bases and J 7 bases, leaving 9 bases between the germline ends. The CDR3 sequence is CASSSVGNTQYF. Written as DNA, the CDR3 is TGTGCCAGCAGTTCGGTGGGCAATACGCAGTATTTT.

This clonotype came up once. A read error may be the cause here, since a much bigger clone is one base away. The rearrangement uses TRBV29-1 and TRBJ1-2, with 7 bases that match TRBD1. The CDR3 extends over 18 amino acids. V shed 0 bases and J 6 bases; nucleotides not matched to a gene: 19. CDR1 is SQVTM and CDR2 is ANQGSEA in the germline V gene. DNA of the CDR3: TGCAGCGTTGAAGATCTGTGGGAACAGGGGACACAGAACCATGGCTACACCTTC. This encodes CSVEDLWEQGTQNHGYTF.

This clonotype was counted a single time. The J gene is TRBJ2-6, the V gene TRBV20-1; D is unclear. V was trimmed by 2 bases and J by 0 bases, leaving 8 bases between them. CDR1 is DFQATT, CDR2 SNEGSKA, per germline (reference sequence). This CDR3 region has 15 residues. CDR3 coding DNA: TGCAGTGCTAGATTTCTGTTCTCTGGGGCCAACGTCCTGACTTTC. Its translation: CSARFLFSGANVLTF.

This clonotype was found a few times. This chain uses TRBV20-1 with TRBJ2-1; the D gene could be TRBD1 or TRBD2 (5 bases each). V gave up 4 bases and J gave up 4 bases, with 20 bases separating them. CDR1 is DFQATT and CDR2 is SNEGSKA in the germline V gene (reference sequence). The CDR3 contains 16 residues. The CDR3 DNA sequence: TGCAGTGCTACTAACCTACCGGGACGCCTTTACAATGAGCAGTTCTTC. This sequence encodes CSATNLPGRLYNEQFF.

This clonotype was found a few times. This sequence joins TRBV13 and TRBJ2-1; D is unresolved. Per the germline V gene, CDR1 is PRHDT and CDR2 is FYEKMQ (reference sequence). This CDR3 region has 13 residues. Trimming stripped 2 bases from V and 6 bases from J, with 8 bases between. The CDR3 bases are TGTGCCAGCAGCTTATTTATCGGCAATGAGCAGTTCTTC. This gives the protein CASSLFIGNEQFF.

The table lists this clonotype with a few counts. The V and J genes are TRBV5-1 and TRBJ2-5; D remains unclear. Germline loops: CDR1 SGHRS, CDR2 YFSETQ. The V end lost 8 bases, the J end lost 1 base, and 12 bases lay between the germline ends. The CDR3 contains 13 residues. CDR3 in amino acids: CASARWTQETQYF. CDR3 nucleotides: TGCGCCAGTGCTCGTTGGACCCAAGAGACCCAGTACTTC.

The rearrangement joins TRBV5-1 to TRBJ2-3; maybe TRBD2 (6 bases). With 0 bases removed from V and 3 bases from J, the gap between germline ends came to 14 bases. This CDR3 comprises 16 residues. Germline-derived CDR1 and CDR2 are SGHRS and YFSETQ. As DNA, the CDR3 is TGCGCCAGCAGCTTGGACGGGGGTGCCCTTACAGATACGCAGTATTTT. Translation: CASSLDGGALTDTQYF.

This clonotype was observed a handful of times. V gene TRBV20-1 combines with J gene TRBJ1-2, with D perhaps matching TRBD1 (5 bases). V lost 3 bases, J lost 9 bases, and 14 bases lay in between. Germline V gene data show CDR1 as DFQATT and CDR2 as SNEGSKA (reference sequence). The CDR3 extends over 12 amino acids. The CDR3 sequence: CSASCGAGCYTF. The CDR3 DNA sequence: TGCAGTGCTAGTTGCGGGGCCGGTTGCTACACCTTC.

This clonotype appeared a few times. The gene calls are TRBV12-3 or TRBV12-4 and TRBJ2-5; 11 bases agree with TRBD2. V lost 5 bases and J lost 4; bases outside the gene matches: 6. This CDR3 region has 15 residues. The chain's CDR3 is CASSRLGLAGETQYF. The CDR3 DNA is TGTGCCAGCAGTCGCCTTGGACTAGCGGGAGAGACCCAGTACTTC.

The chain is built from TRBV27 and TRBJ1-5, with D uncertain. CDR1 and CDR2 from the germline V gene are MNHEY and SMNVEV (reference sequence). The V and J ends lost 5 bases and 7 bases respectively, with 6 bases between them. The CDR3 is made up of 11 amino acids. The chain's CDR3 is CASSPPQPQHF. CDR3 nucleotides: TGTGCCAGCAGTCCCCCCCAGCCCCAGCATTTT.

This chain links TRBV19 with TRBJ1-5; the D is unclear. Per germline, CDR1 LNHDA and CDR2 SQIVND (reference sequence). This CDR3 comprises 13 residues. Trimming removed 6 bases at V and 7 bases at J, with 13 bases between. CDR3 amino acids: CASRGNGEQPQHF. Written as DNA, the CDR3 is TGTGCCAGTAGGGGGAATGGGGAACAGCCCCAGCATTTT.

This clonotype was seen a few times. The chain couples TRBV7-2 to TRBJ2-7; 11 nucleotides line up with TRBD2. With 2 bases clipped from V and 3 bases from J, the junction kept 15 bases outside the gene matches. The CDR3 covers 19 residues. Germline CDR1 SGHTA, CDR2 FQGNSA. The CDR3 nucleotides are TGTGCCAGCAGCTTATCTAGCGGGGGGATGCTCTTTGGTGGCTACGAGCAGTACTTC. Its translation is CASSLSSGGMLFGGYEQYF.

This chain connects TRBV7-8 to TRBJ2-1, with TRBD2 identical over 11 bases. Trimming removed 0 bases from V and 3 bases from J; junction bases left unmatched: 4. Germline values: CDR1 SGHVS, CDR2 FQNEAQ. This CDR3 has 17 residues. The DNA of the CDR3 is TGTGCCAGCAGCTTAGCACGCGGGACTAGCGGCTACAATGAGCAGTTCTTC. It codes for CASSLARGTSGYNEQFF.

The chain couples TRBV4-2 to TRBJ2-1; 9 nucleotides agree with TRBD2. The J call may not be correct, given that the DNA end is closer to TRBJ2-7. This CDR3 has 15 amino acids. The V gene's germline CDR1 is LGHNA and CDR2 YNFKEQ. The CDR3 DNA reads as TGTGCCAGCAAGGGAGCGGGGGGCTCCTACAATGAGCAGTACTTC. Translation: CASKGAGGSYNEQYF.